This T cell receptor (beta chain) originates from a study of naive and memory T cell subsets. The study, taken as a whole, reports: In CD4 and CD8 cells, diversity dropped from naive through EMRA.

Two oligonucleotides, mixed equimolar, formed the beta constant-region primer covering TRBC1 and TRBC2. Ligated cDNA was amplified by four rounds of PCR with nested alpha and beta constant-region primers and SP2. TCRdb reprocessed the UMI-ligation and nested PCR reads with MiXCR, giving one entry per CDR3 protein. The sample lists 130,000 or so distinct CDR3 sequences; 35% to 45% were seen once. Concerning this clonotype: Its specificity is unknown.

Trimming took off 2 bases at V and 6 bases at J, with 10 bases between the two ends. Germline loops: CDR1 MNHEY, CDR2 SVGAGI. The CDR3 has 14 amino acids. This rearrangement joins TRBV6-5 to TRBJ2-2; unclear D gene. Material: central memory CD4+ T cells from blood. This sequence originates from a human donor in good health. The CDR3: CASSYGSGAGELFF. CDR3 nucleotides: TGTGCCAGCAGTTACGGTTCCGGAGCCGGGGAGCTGTTTTTT.